This TCR beta chain was documented in a study of CD8+ T cells in alopecia areata. The sample holds a few counts of this clone. CDR3 length: 14 amino acids. CDR1 is SGHRS, CDR2 YFSETQ, per germline. V lost 4 bases and J lost 5, with 16 bases in between. Investigators isolated RNA and reverse transcribed it into cDNA to act as the sequencing template. Assay: immunoSEQ multiplex PCR; the TCRdb copy retains only in-frame clones and omits some. The table lists 150,000 to 200,000 clones, 58% of them singletons, with roughly 16% in the top ten. As for treatment: oral pan-JAK inhibitor, 5-10 mg twice daily. The chain couples TRBV5-1 to TRBJ2-7; weak D call: TRBD1 (6 bases). This receptor was taken from a human donor with alopecia areata. The material was CD4+ T cells sorted from blood, obtained between weeks 55 and 65, from a patient treated with tofacitinib. CDR3 coding DNA: TGCGCCAGCAGCCCCGGACAGACTTTCGACGAGCAGTACTTC. Protein sequence: CASSPGQTFDEQYF.